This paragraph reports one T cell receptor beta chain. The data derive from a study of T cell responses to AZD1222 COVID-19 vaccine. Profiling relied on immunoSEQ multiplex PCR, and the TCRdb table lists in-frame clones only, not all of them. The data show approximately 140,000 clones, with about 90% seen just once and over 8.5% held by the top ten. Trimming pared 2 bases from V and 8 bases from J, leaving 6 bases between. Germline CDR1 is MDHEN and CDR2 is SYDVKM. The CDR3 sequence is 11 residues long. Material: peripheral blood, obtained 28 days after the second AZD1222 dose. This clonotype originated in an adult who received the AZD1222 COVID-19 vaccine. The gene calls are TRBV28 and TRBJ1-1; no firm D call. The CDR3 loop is CASSLPSEAFF. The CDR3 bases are TGTGCCAGCAGTTTACCCTCCGAAGCTTTCTTT.